This T cell receptor beta chain is drawn from a study of vaccination effects on CD4 cells after COVID-19. This clone was observed a few times. Its antigen is still unknown. Antigen-specific CD4+ T cells were expanded with viral peptide pools in the ViraFEST assay before sequencing. Scientists isolated CD4+ T cells after an approximately 10-day culture period ended. The participants, recipients of two vaccine doses, got either BNT162b2 or mRNA-1273. Germline V gene data show CDR1 as KGHDR and CDR2 as SFDVKD. V lost 4 bases, J lost 0 bases, and 15 bases lay in between. The CDR3 spans 17 residues. Measured with immunoSEQ multiplex PCR; TCRdb has only the in-frame clones, and not every one. The sample carries 60,000 to 85,000 clones, 70% to 75% recorded once.

This sample comprised CD4+ T cells from PBMCs cultured with HCoV-229E spike peptides, obtained after COVID-19 vaccination. The genes are TRBV24-1 and TRBJ1-5, with D possibly being TRBD1 (5 bases). The source of this sequence is a human donor who received a COVID-19 vaccine. CDR3 in DNA: TGTGCCACCAGTGACCAGAAGACAGAGTTTAGCAATCAGCCCCAGCATTTT. The encoded protein is CATSDQKTEFSNQPQHF.